This T cell receptor (beta chain) was sequenced during a study of patients and donors after allogeneic stem cell transplantation. TCRdb re-called the RT-PCR reads through MiXCR, storing one row per CDR3 protein. Among about 160,000 distinct CDR3 sequences listed, more than 20% were seen once. V lost 0 bases and J 0 bases, leaving 12 bases between the germline ends. This CDR3 is built from 16 residues. Per the germline V gene, CDR1 is DFQATT and CDR2 is SNEGSKA (reference sequence). This clonotype was seen a handful of times. The sequencing sample was made of blood, either unsorted or a sorted T cell fraction (not recorded which). The chain combines TRBV20-1 with TRBJ1-3; no definite D call. The receptor comes from a human donor who was either an allogeneic HSCT recipient or a stem cell or donor lymphocyte infusion donor (not recorded which). It is not recorded whose cells these are; they may come from a transplant donor. The CDR3 nucleotides read TGCAGTGCTAGAGATCCCATGCCTTCCTCTGGAAACACCATATATTTT. Translation gives CSARDPMPSSGNTIYF.